This T cell receptor (beta chain) was captured by sequencing in a study of T cell responses to AZD1222 COVID-19 vaccine listed by TCRdb under 2021. In terms of the full investigation: Because spike-specific TCR depth and breadth did not differ between the two schedules, AZD1222 recipients who got a second dose at roughly 4 weeks were pooled with those who got a second dose at roughly 12 weeks. Trial participants were enrolled by age into subgroups of 18-55, 56-69 and 70-plus years, and around 150, 28 and 57 TCR-sequenced participants, respectively, were included in these subgroups. A total of more than 230 trial participants underwent TCR sequencing, of whom about 200 had received two doses of AZD1222 and 26 had received two doses of the MenACWY control vaccine.

CDR1 and CDR2, looked up from the germline V gene, are SGHRS and YFSETQ. The CDR3, from cysteine to phenylalanine, totals 15 residues. Just the 45-base CDR3 DNA is kept, in frame starting at base 1. V lost 0 bases and J lost 0 bases; the stretch between them is 9 bases long. The sample's time point label, decoded: baseline before first vaccination. Vaccinee samples came from UK trials COV001 and COV002, including a single-blind randomized controlled phase 2/3 trial of AZD1222 (ChAdOx1 nCoV-19) in healthy adults. Trial participant PBMC samples were collected at day 0 and day 28 after the second dose for TCRbeta chain sequencing. What the work shows at the level of the full study, not this receptor alone: Participants were mostly white British, with more females than males. The authors suggested clonal diversity may have been underestimated. In the small 56-69-year group, the increase in depth fell short of significance, most likely because of low power. Conclusions about previously exposed vaccinees were limited because only a handful of AZD1222 recipients were SARS-CoV-2 seropositive at baseline. No day 14 peak-response samples were available, so repertoires were characterized only after the peak T cell response. The whole spike protein was spanned by vaccine-associated CD4 TCRs, and dominant responses were seen in regions 160-218 and 743-854. Reportedly, almost half of the unique spike-specific TCRs recognized epitopes lying outside the regions that are mutated in the B.1.351 and B.1.1.7 variants. After two AZD1222 doses, spike-specific TCR breadth and depth were significantly higher than at day 0 and than in MenACWY recipients.

The CDR3 regions of human TCRbeta chains were analyzed by immunosequencing. As for the authors' bioinformatics: Repertoire TCRs were matched against a reference library of SARS-CoV-2-specific TCRs generated with the MIRA antigen-specificity platform. Breadth meant the fraction of unique TCRs that were SARS-CoV-2-associated, whereas depth meant the fraction of total T cells that were SARS-CoV-2-associated. Using the MIRA data, every spike-specific TCR was mapped to the spike region that the TCR reacted to and assigned to either a CD4 or a CD8 class. Log10-transformed breadth and depth values were compared by one-way ANOVA with Sidak's multiple comparisons tests. In TCRdb, the immuneACCESS table is reduced to in-frame sequences with V and J assigned. These tables do not hold every clone; where another copy was compared, an unresolved V gene accounts for under half, and the others remain unexplained. Clonal size and the V and J genes are those of that table, whereas D and trimming came from the DNA. The sample table shows tens of thousands of clones, and approximately 84% are seen once. Approximately 30% of the sample goes to the ten largest clones.

This clone was observed a single time. Its antigen is not yet known. No quality values exist for individual bases; no much larger clone is one base distant. The sample consisted of peripheral blood, taken on day 0 of AZD1222 vaccination. Rearrangement joined TRBV5-1 to TRBJ1-1; the D gene remains uncertain. The receptor comes from an adult in good health. Here is the DNA: TGCGCCAGCAGCTTGGGCGTTAACATGAACACTGAAGCTTTCTTT. The encoded protein is CASSLGVNMNTEAFF.